This record covers a single TCR beta chain. Antigen: not known. This sample was taken from a study of T cell responses to AZD1222 COVID-19 vaccine. Whole-study context: Recipients boosted at about 4 weeks or about 12 weeks are pooled.

Study observations and caveats: Donor demographics were predominantly white British with a female majority; clonal diversity may be underestimated. Only 5 or 6 people who got AZD1222 tested seropositive at baseline. Sampling that yielded the repertoires occurred only after the peak T cell response.

Sequencing was performed with immunoSEQ multiplex PCR; in TCRdb, only in-frame clones are kept and a portion is missing. The profile covers 140,000 to 150,000 clones, with around 90% appearing a single time and roughly 3.7% taken by the ten largest. The clonotype comes from an adult in good health. This material consisted of peripheral blood, taken on day 0 of AZD1222 vaccination.

The CDR3 spells CASSPGLADEQFF. CDR3 nucleotide sequence: TGTGCCAGCAGCCCAGGACTAGCGGATGAGCAGTTCTTC. This chain joins TRBV13 and TRBJ2-1; TRBD2 agrees at 10 bases. Trimming removed 5 bases from V and 8 bases from J; junction bases left unmatched: 3. This CDR3 region has 13 residues. Germline V gene sequence: CDR1 PRHDT, CDR2 FYEKMQ (reference sequence).